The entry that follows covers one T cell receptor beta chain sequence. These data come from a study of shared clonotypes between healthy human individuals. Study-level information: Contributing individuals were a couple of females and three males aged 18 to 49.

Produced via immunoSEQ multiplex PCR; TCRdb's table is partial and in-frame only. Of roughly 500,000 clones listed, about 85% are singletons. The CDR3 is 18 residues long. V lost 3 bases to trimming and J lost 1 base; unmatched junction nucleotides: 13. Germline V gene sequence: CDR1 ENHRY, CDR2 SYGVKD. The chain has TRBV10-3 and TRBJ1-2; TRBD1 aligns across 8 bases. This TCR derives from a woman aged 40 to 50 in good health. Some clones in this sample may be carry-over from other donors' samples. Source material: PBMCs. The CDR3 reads CAISDPRGEDRGNYGYTF. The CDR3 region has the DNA TGTGCCATCAGTGACCCGAGAGGGGAAGACAGGGGTAACTATGGCTACACCTTC.